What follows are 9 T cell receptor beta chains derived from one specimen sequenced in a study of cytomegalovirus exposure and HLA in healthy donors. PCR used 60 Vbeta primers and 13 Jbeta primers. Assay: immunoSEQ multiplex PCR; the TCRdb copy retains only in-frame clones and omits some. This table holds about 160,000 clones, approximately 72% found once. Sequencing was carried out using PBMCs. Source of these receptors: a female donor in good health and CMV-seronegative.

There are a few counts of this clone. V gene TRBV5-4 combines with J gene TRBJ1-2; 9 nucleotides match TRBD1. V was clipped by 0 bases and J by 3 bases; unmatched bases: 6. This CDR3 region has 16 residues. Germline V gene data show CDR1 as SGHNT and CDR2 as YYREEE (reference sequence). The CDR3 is CASSLGGQGRDYGYTF. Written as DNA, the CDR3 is TGTGCCAGCAGCTTGGGCGGACAGGGGAGGGACTATGGCTACACCTTC.

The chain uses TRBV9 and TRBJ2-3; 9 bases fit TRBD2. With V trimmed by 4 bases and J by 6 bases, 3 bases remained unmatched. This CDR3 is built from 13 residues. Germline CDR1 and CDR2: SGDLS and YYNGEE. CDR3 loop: CASSLGLADTQYF. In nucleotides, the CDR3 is TGTGCCAGCAGCCTAGGACTAGCGGATACGCAGTATTTT.

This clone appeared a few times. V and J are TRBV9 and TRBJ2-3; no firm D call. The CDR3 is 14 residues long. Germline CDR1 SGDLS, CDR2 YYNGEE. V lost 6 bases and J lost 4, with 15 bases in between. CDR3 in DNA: TGTGCCAGCACGCTGAGTGTTTTCGCAGATACGCAGTATTTT. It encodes CASTLSVFADTQYF.

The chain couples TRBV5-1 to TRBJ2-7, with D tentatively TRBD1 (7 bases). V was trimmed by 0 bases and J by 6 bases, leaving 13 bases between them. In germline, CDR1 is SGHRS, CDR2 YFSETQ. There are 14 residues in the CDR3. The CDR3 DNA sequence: TGCGCCAGCAGCTTGGCAGGGGGGCTGGTCGAGCAGTACTTC. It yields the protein CASSLAGGLVEQYF.

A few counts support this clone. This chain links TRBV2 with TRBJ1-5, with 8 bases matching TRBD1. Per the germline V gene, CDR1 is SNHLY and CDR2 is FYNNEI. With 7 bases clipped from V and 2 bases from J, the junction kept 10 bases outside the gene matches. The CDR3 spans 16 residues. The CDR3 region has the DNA TGTGCCAGCACCGACGGGACAGGCCTAGGCAATCAGCCCCAGCATTTT. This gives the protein CASTDGTGLGNQPQHF.

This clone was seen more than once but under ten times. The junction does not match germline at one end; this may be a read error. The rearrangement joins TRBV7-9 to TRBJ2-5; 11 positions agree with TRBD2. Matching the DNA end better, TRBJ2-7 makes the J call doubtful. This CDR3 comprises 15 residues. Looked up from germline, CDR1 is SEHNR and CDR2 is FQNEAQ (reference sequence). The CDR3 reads CASTLAGGISYEQYF. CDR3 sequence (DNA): TGTGCCAGCACCTTAGCGGGAGGGATCTCCTACGAGCAGTACTTC.

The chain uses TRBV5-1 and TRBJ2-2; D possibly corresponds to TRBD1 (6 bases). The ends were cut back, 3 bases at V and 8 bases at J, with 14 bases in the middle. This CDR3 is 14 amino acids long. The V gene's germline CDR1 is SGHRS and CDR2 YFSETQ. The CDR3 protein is CASSYTDRGGELFF. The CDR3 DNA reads TGCGCCAGCAGCTATACGGACAGAGGAGGGGAGCTGTTTTTT. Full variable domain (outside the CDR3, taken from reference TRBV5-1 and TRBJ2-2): KAGVTQTPRYLIKTRGQQVTLSCSPISGHRSVSWYQQTPGQGLQFLFEYFSETQRNKGNFPGRFSGRQFSNSRSEMNVSTLELGDSALYLCASSYTDRGGELFFGEGSRLTVL.

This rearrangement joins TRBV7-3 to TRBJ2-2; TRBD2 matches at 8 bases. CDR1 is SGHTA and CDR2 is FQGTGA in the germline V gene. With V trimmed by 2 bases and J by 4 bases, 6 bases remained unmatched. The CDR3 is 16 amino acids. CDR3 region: CASSLPGGRGTGELFF. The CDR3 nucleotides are TGTGCCAGCAGCTTACCGGGGGGGCGGGGCACCGGGGAGCTGTTTTTT.

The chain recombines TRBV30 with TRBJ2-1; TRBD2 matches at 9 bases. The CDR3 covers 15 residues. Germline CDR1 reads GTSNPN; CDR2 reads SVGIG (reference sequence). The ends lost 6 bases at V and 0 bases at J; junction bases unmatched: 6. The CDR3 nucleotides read TGTGCCTGCCTGGGCGGGGGGGTCTCCTACAATGAGCAGTTCTTC. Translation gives CACLGGGVSYNEQFF. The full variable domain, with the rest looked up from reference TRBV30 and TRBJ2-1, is SQTIHQWPATLVQPVGSPLSLECTVEGTSNPNLYWYRQAAGRGLQLLFYSVGIGQISSEVPQNLSASRPQDRQFILSSKKLLLSDSGFYLCACLGGGVSYNEQFFGPGTRLTVL.